What follows are 29 T cell receptor beta chains derived from one specimen sequenced in a study of T-cell reconstitution after alpha-beta-depleted transplantation in children. Unique molecular identifiers tagged the TCRbeta library. Each CDR3 protein is one row after TCRdb ran MiXCR on the PCR reads. The sample consists of about a million distinct CDR3 sequences, roughly 29% of them appearing once. The input for sequencing was PBMCs, mostly from graft donor cells, taken 360 days after TCRalphabeta/CD19-depleted stem cell transplant. Receptor source: a boy under three years old who had a stem cell transplant for SCID, so the T cells may come from the graft donor.

This chain uses TRBV12-3 or TRBV12-4 with TRBJ2-2; tentatively, D is TRBD2 (6 bases). The CDR3 covers 17 residues. V was shortened by 6 bases and J by 0 bases, with 17 bases between the two germline ends. CDR3 coding DNA: TGTGCCAGCAGCCCAACGCCCGGGACTTCGAACACCGGGGAGCTGTTTTTT. Translated, it gives CASSPTPGTSNTGELFF.

J is TRBJ1-5 and V is TRBV7-8; perhaps TRBD1 as D (6 bases). The germline CDR1 and CDR2 sequences are SGHVS and FQNEAQ. The V end lost 1 base, the J end lost 3 bases, and 16 bases lay between the germline ends. This CDR3 is 17 amino acids long. The CDR3 sequence: CASSLGGGGGPNQPQHF. The DNA for the CDR3 is TGTGCCAGCAGCTTAGGGGGTGGAGGGGGGCCCAATCAGCCCCAGCATTTT.

The V gene is TRBV11-3, the J gene TRBJ1-2, with 10 bases fitting TRBD1. Per germline, CDR1 SGHNT and CDR2 YENEEA. The CDR3 contains 16 residues. The trim removed 1 base at V and 8 bases at J, leaving 10 bases unmatched. The DNA for the CDR3 is TGTGCCAGCAGCTTAGGGGACAGGGGACCCCTCAGGGGCTACACCTTC. Encoded protein: CASSLGDRGPLRGYTF.

This clonotype was seen more than once but under ten times. The chain uses TRBV19 and TRBJ1-1; 9 nucleotides align to TRBD1. The CDR3 has 14 residues. Germline values: CDR1 LNHDA, CDR2 SQIVND (reference sequence). The trim removed 6 bases at V and 4 bases at J, leaving 6 bases unmatched. The CDR3 region is CASRLQGARTEAFF. The CDR3 nucleotides are TGTGCCAGTAGGCTACAGGGGGCGCGCACTGAAGCTTTCTTT.

CDR3 sequence (DNA): TGTGCCAGCACCCCAGCGGCGGGGGAGCTGTTTTTT. The encoded protein is CASTPAAGELFF. The chain recombines TRBV6-6 with TRBJ2-2; the D gene is possibly TRBD2 (5 bases). V was trimmed by 7 bases and J by 8 bases, leaving 11 bases between them. Germline CDR1 is MNHNY and CDR2 is SVGAGI (reference sequence). The CDR3 has 12 amino acids.

V is TRBV4-1 and J is TRBJ1-5; no definite D call. Germline-derived CDR1 and CDR2 are MGHRA and YSYEKL. Trimming removed 1 base at V and 1 base at J, with 14 bases between. The CDR3 totals 17 residues. CDR3 sequence reads: CASSQGTGRRSNQPQHF. Written as DNA, the CDR3 is TGCGCCAGCAGCCAAGGAACTGGGAGAAGAAGCAATCAGCCCCAGCATTTT.

This chain uses TRBV20-1 with TRBJ2-5; no definite D call. V lost 0 bases to trimming and J lost 0 bases, with 8 bases between them. The CDR3 runs to 14 residues. Germline values: CDR1 DFQATT, CDR2 SNEGSKA (reference sequence). CDR3 nucleotide sequence: TGCAGTGCTAGAGACTTAGAGTACCAAGAGACCCAGTACTTC. Its translation: CSARDLEYQETQYF.

This chain connects TRBV5-1 to TRBJ2-7, with a weak D call TRBD2 (5 bases). This CDR3 has 14 amino acids. Germline CDR1 reads SGHRS; CDR2 reads YFSETQ. Between the trimmed V and J ends, which lost 4 bases and 2 bases, there was a span of 13 bases. CDR3 nucleotides: TGCGCCAGCAGCCCCGCCGGGAAAGCCTACGAGCAGTACTTC. Protein: CASSPAGKAYEQYF.

The chain carries TRBV5-1 and TRBJ1-1; D gene ambiguous. The V end lost 2 bases, the J end lost 5 bases, and 13 bases lay between the germline ends. Germline loops: CDR1 SGHRS, CDR2 YFSETQ. There are 14 residues in the CDR3. CDR3 region: CASSFKETGTEAFF. Written as DNA, the CDR3 is TGCGCCAGCAGCTTTAAAGAGACGGGTACTGAAGCTTTCTTT.

The chain carries TRBV6-6 and TRBJ2-7; D uncertain. The germline V gene encodes CDR1 MNHNY and CDR2 SVGAGI (reference sequence). The CDR3 consists of 13 residues. V lost 4 bases and J lost 3, with 10 bases in between. The CDR3 DNA follows: TGTGCCAGCAGTTTTACAGTATACTACGAGCAGTACTTC. This translates into CASSFTVYYEQYF.

The chain is built from TRBV12-3 or TRBV12-4 and TRBJ2-1; D tentatively fits TRBD1 or TRBD2 (6 bases each). Between the trimmed V and J ends, which lost 5 bases and 11 bases, there was a span of 19 bases. This CDR3 has 14 residues. The DNA for the CDR3 is TGTGCCAGCAGTCCCCCGGGGGCGGCGCACCAGCAGTTCTTC. Amino acid sequence: CASSPPGAAHQQFF.

The sample holds a few counts of this clonotype. The rearrangement joins TRBV6-2 or TRBV6-3 to TRBJ1-2, with no clear D. The CDR3 is made up of 11 amino acids. Per the germline V gene, CDR1 is MNHEY and CDR2 is SVGEGT. V was pared by 8 bases and J by 5 bases, with 9 bases between. The CDR3 protein is CASGRQYGYTF. In nucleotides, the CDR3 is TGTGCCAGCGGGCGCCAGTATGGCTACACCTTC.

This clonotype was recorded only once. The chain joins TRBV20-1 to TRBJ1-2, with D possibly matching TRBD1 (6 bases). The CDR3 spans 16 residues. Trimming took 3 bases from V and 0 from J, leaving 17 bases between them. CDR1 and CDR2 from the germline V gene are DFQATT and SNEGSKA (reference sequence). CDR3: CSARPPQGAANYGYTF. The CDR3 nucleotides are TGCAGTGCTAGGCCTCCACAGGGAGCGGCTAACTATGGCTACACCTTC.

This chain uses TRBV5-1 with TRBJ2-3; no firm D call. Germline CDR1 and CDR2: SGHRS and YFSETQ. The CDR3 has 16 amino acids. V shed 0 bases and J shed 5 bases, with 16 bases lying between them. CDR3 residues: CASSLGSLRYGDTQYF. Written as DNA, the CDR3 is TGCGCCAGCAGCTTGGGTAGCCTCCGATATGGAGATACGCAGTATTTT.

This clonotype was counted a few times. This chain joins TRBV5-1 and TRBJ2-7; 8 nucleotides align to TRBD1. Germline V gene data show CDR1 as SGHRS and CDR2 as YFSETQ. After removal of 4 bases from V and 2 bases from J, the junction contained 5 bases not matched to a gene. The length of the CDR3 is 14 residues. The CDR3 nucleotides read TGCGCCAGCAGCACGGGACAGGTCACCTACGAGCAGTACTTC. Its protein is CASSTGQVTYEQYF.

The sample holds a few counts of this clonotype. The chain links TRBV7-8 to TRBJ1-2; 7 nucleotides agree with TRBD1. Germline trimming cut 5 bases from V and 6 bases from J; bases unmatched to any gene: 12. Germline CDR1 and CDR2: SGHVS and FQNEAQ. The length of the CDR3 is 15 residues. The CDR3 protein is CASSTDRALRNGYTF. The CDR3 nucleotides are TGTGCCAGCAGCACAGACAGGGCCTTGAGGAATGGCTACACCTTC.

Ten or more counts support this clonotype. This chain links TRBV11-2 with TRBJ2-4, with 9 bases matching TRBD1. The CDR3 runs 14 residues. V lost 4 bases to trimming and J lost 8 bases; unmatched junction nucleotides: 6. Germline V gene sequence: CDR1 SGHAT, CDR2 FQNNGV. Written as DNA, the CDR3 is TGTGCCAGCAGCTCGGACAGGGGAGGGGACATTCAGTACTTC. It yields the protein CASSSDRGGDIQYF.

DNA of the CDR3: TGTGCCAGCAGCCTCGACCCTAGGGGGGAGCAGTACTTC. It codes for CASSLDPRGEQYF. The rearrangement joins TRBV7-3 to TRBJ2-7; possible D gene TRBD1, 6 bases. Germline loops: CDR1 SGHTA, CDR2 FQGTGA. This CDR3 contains 13 residues. Trimming removed 5 bases from V and 7 bases from J, with 15 bases in between.

V gene TRBV5-1 combines with J gene TRBJ1-1; TRBD1 aligns across 9 bases. Germline assignment: CDR1 SGHRS and CDR2 YFSETQ. Losses at the gene ends were 4 bases for V and 1 base for J; bases not matched to a gene: 5. This CDR3 has 15 residues. The CDR3 region has the DNA TGCGCCAGCAGCCCCATACAGGGGGCGAACACTGAAGCTTTCTTT. This sequence encodes CASSPIQGANTEAFF.

This clonotype was seen a handful of times. The chain combines TRBV29-1 with TRBJ2-1; TRBD2 agrees at 9 bases. Trimming cost V 0 bases and J 3 bases; bases outside gene matches: 6. Germline-derived CDR1 and CDR2 are SQVTM and ANQGSEA. This CDR3 has 16 amino acids. The CDR3 DNA follows: TGCAGCGTTGAAGATCCAGCGGGGGGCCTCTACAATGAGCAGTTCTTC. Its translation: CSVEDPAGGLYNEQFF.

The rearrangement links TRBV12-3 or TRBV12-4 to TRBJ2-7, with 9 nucleotides matching TRBD2. With 6 bases clipped from V and 0 bases from J, the junction kept 9 bases outside the gene matches. This CDR3 has 16 residues. The CDR3 loop is CASRPYLAGFSYEQYF. CDR3 nucleotide sequence: TGTGCCAGCAGGCCATACCTAGCGGGGTTCTCCTACGAGCAGTACTTC.

The CDR3 bases are TGTGCCAGCAGCGCGCCGGGACTAAACACCGGGGAGCTGTTTTTT. Amino acids: CASSAPGLNTGELFF. The V gene is TRBV7-9, the J gene TRBJ2-2; 7 positions match TRBD2. The trim removed 5 bases at V and 2 bases at J, leaving 5 bases unmatched. Germline loops: CDR1 SEHNR, CDR2 FQNEAQ (reference sequence). The CDR3 is 15 amino acids.

The chain has TRBV6-5 and TRBJ2-7; no clear D gene. The CDR3 is made up of 16 amino acids. Per the germline V gene, CDR1 is MNHEY and CDR2 is SVGAGI. V was pared by 2 bases and J by 2 bases, with 16 bases between. The CDR3 is CASSYRLSHSPYEQYF. The DNA of the CDR3 is TGTGCCAGCAGTTACCGTTTGAGCCATAGCCCCTACGAGCAGTACTTC.

The rearrangement links TRBV6-1 to TRBJ1-5; no reliable D call. Deletions cut 6 bases from V and 4 bases from J, with 10 bases between. This CDR3 region has 13 residues. Per the germline V gene, CDR1 is MNHNS and CDR2 is SASEGT. CDR3 region: CASRRVANQPQHF. As DNA, the CDR3 is TGTGCCAGCAGGAGGGTTGCAAATCAGCCCCAGCATTTT.

The chain employs TRBV18 and TRBJ2-5, with 11 positions matching TRBD1. From germline, CDR1 is KGHSH and CDR2 LQKENI. V lost 2 bases to trimming and J lost 3 bases; unmatched junction nucleotides: 11. The CDR3 loop spans 18 amino acids. Written as DNA, the CDR3 is TGTGCCAGCTCACCAGGACTCGGGACAGGGGGAAATGAAGAGACCCAGTACTTC. It is translated as CASSPGLGTGGNEETQYF.

The chain recombines TRBV19 with TRBJ2-6; no clear D gene. Trimming took off 10 bases at V and 0 bases at J, with 19 bases between the two ends. The V gene's germline CDR1 is LNHDA and CDR2 SQIVND (reference sequence). The CDR3 length is 17 residues. This CDR3 is CATRTRATTSGANVLTF. Written as DNA, the CDR3 is TGTGCCACCAGGACCCGAGCGACGACCTCTGGGGCCAACGTCCTGACTTTC.

There are a few counts of this clonotype. The V call is TRBV12-3 or TRBV12-4, the J call TRBJ2-4, with 8 bases matching TRBD1. J was trimmed by 1 base and V by 7 bases; bases with no gene match: 3. CDR3 length: 14 amino acids. The CDR3 nucleotides read TGTGCCAGCACCAGACAGGGGGCCAAAAACATTCAGTACTTC. Its translation is CASTRQGAKNIQYF.

This clonotype was recorded a few times. This chain links TRBV28 with TRBJ1-6, with no clear D. This CDR3 is built from 14 residues. Germline CDR1 MDHEN, CDR2 SYDVKM. Trimming shortened V by 2 bases and J by 5 bases, and 7 bases separated the two germline ends. CDR3 bases: TGTGCCAGCAGTTTAGGTCTCGATAATTCACCCCTCCACTTT. Protein: CASSLGLDNSPLHF.

The V call is TRBV6-1, the J call TRBJ2-2; a weak D match, TRBD1 (6 bases). The CDR3 totals 13 residues. V lost 8 bases and J lost 4, with 11 bases in between. Germline loops: CDR1 MNHNS, CDR2 SASEGT. DNA of the CDR3: TGTGCCAGCCATGCAGGGGTCACCGGGGAGCTGTTTTTT. It specifies CASHAGVTGELFF.